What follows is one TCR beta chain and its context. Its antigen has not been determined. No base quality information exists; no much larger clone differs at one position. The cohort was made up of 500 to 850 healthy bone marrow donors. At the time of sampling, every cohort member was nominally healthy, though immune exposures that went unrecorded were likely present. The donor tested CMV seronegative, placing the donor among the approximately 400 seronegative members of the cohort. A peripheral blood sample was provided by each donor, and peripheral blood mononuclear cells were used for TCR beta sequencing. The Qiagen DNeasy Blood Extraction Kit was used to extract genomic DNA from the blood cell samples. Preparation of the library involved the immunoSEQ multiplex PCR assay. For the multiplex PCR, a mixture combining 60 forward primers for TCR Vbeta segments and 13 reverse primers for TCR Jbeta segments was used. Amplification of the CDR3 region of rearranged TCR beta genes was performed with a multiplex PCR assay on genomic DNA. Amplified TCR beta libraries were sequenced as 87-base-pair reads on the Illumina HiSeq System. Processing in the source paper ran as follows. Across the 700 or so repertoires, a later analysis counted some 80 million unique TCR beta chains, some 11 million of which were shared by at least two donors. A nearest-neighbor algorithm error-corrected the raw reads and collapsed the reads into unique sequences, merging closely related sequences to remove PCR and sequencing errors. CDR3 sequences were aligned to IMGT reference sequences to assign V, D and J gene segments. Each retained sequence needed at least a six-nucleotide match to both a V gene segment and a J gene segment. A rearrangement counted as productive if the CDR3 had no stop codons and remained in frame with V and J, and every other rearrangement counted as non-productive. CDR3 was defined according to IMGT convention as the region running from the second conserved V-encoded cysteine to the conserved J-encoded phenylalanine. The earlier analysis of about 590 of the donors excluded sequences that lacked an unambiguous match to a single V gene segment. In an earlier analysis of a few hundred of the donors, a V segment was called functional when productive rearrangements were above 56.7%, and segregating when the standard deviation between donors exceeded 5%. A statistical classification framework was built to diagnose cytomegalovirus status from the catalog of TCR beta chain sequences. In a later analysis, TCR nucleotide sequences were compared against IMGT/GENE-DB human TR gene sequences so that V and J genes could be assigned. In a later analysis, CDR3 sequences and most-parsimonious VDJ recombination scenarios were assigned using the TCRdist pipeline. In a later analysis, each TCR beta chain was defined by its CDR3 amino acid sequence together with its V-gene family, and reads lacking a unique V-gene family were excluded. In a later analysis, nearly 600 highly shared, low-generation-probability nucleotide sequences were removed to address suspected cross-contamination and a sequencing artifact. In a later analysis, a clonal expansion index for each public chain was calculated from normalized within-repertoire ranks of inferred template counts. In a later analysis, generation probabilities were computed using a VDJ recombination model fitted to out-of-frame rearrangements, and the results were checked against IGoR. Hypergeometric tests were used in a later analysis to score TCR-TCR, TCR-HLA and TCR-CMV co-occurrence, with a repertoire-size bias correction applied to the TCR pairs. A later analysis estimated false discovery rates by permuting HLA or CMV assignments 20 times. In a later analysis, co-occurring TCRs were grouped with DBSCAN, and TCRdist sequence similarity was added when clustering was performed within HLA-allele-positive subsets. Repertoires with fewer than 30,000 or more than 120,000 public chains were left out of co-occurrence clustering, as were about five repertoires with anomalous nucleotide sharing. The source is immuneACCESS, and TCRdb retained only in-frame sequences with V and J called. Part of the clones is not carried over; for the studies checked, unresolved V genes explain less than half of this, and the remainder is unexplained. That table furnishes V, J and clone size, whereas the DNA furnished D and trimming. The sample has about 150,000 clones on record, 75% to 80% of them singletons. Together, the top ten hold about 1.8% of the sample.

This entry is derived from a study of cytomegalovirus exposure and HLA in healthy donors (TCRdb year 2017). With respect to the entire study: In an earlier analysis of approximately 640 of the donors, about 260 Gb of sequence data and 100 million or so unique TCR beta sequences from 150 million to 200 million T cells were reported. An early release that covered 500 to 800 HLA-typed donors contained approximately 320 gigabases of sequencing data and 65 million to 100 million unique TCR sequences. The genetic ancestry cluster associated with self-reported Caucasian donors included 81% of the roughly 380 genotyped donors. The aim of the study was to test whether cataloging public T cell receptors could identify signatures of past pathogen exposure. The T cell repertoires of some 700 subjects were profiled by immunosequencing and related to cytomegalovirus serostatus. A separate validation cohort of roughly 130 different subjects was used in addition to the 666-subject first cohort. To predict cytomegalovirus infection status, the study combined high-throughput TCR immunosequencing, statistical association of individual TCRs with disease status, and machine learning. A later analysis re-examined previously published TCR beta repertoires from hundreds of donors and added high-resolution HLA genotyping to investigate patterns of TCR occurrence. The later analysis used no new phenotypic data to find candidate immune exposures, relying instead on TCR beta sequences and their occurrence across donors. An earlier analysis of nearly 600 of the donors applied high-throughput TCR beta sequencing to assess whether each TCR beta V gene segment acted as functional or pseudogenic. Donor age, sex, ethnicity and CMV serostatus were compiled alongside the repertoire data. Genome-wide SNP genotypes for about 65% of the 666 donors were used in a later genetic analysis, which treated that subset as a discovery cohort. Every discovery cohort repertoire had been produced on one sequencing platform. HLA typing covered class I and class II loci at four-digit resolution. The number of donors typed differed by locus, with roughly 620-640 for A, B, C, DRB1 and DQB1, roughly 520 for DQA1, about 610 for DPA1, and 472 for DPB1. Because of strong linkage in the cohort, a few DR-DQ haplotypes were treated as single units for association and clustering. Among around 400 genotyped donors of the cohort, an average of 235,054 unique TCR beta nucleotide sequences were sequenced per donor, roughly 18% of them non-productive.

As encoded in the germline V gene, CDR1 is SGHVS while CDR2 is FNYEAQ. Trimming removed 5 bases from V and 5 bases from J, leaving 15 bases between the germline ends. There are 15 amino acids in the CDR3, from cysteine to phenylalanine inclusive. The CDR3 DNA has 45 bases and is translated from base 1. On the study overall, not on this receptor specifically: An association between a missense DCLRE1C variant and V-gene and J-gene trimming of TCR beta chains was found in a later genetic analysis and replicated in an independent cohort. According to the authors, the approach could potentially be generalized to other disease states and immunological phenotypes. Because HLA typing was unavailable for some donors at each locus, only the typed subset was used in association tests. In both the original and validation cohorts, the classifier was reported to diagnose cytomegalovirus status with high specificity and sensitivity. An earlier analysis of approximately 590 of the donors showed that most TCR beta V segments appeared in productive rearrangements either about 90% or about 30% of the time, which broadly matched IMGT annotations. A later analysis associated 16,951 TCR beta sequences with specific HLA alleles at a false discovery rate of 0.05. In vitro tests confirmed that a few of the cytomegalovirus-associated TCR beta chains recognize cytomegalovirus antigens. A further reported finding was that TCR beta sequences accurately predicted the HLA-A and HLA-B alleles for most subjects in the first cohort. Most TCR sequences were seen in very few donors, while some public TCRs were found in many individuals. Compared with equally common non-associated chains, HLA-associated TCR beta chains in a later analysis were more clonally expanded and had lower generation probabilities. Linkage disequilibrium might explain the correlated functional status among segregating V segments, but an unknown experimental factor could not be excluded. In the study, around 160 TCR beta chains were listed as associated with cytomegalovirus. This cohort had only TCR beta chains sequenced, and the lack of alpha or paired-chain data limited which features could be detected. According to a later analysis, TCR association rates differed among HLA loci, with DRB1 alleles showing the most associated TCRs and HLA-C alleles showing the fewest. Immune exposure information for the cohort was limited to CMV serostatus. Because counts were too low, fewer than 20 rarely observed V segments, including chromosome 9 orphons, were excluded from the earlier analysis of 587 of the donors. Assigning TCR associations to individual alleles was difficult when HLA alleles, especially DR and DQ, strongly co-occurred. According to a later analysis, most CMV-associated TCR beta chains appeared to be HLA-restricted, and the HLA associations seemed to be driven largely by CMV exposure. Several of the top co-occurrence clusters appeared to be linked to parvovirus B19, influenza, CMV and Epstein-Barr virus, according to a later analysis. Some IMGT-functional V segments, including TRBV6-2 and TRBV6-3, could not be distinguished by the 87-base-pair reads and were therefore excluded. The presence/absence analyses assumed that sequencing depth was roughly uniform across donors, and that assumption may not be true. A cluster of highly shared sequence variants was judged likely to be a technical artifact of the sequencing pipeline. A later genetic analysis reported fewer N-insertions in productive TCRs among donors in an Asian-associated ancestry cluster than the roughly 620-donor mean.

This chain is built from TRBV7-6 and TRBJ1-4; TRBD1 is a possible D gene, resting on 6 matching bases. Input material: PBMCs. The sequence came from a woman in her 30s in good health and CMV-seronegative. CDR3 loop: CASSPRTVPNEKLFF. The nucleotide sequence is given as TGTGCCAGCAGCCCCCGGACAGTCCCCAATGAAAAACTGTTTTTT.